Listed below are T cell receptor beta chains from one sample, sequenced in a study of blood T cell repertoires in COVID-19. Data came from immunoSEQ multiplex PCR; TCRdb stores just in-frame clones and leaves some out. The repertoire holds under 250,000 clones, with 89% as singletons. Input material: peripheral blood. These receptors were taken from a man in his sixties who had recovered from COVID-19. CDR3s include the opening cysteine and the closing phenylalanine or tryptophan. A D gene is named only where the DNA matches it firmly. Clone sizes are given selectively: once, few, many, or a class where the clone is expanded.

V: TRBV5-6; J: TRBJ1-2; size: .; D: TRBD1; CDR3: CASSRRDRAYAYTF; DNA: TGTGCCAGCAGCAGGAGGGACAGGGCCTATGCCTACACCTTC
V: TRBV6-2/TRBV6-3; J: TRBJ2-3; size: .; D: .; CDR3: CASSYSGGRTDTQYF; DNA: TGTGCCAGCAGTTACTCCGGGGGGCGCACAGATACGCAGTATTTT
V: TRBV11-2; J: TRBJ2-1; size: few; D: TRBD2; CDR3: CASSPLAGGTYNEQFF; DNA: TGTGCCAGCAGCCCTTTAGCGGGGGGGACCTACAATGAGCAGTTCTTC
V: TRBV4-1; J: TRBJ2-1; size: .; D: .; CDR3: CASSPLSGSAYNEQFF; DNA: TGCGCCAGCAGCCCTCTGTCCGGGAGTGCCTACAATGAGCAGTTCTTC
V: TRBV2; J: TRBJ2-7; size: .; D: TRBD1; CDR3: CASGLTGFYEQYF; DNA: TGTGCCAGCGGATTGACAGGGTTCTACGAGCAGTACTTC
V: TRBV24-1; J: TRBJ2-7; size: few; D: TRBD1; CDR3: CATSEQGAYEQYF; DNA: TGTGCCACCAGTGAGCAGGGGGCCTACGAGCAGTACTTC
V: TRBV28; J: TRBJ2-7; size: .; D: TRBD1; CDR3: CASSLLGTGYYEQYF; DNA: TGTGCCAGCAGTTTACTCGGGACAGGGTACTACGAGCAGTACTTC
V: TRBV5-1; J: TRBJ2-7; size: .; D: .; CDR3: CASSSSSGIAYEQYF; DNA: TGCGCCAGCAGCTCCAGTTCGGGGATAGCCTACGAGCAGTACTTC
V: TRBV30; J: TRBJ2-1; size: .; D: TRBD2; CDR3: CAYSGGGQFF; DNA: TGTGCCTACTCTGGCGGGGGGCAGTTCTTC
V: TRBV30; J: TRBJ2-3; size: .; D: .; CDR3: CAWSPGDTQYF; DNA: TGTGCCTGGAGTCCGGGAGATACGCAGTATTTT
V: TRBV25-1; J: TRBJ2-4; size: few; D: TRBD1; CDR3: CASSGTGTAVRKNIQYF; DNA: TGTGCCAGCAGTGGAACCGGGACAGCGGTCCGAAAAAACATTCAGTACTTC
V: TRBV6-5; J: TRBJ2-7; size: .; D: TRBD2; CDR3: CASSTRLAGDYEQYF; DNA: TGTGCCAGCAGTACCAGGTTGGCGGGAGACTACGAGCAGTACTTC
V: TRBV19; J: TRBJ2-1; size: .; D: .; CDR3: CASSIVAGRGGEQFF; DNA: TGTGCCAGTAGTATTGTAGCGGGCAGGGGTGGTGAGCAGTTCTTC
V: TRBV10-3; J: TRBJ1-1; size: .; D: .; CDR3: CAITSGNTEAFF; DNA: TGTGCCATCACCTCAGGGAACACTGAAGCTTTCTTT